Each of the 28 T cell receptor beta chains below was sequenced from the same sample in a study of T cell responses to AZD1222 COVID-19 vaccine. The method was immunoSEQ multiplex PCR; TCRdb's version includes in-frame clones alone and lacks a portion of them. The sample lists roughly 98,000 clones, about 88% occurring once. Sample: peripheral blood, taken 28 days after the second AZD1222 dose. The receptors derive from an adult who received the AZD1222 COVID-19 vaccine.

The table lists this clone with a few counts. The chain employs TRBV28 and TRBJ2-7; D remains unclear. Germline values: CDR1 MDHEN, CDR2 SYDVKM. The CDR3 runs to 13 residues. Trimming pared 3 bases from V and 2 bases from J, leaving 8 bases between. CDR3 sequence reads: CASSFTGAYEQYF. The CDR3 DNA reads TGTGCCAGCAGTTTCACGGGCGCCTACGAGCAGTACTTC.

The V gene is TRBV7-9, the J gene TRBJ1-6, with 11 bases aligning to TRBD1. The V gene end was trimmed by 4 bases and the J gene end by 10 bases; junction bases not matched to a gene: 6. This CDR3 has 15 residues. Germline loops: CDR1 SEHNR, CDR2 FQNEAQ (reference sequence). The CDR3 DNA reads TGTGCCAGCAGCTCCGGGACAGGGGGGGAATCACCCCTCCACTTT. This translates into CASSSGTGGESPLHF.

CDR3 DNA sequence: TGTGCCAGCAGGACAGGGCCAGAGGCGGGCATGATCCAGTACTTC. It encodes CASRTGPEAGMIQYF. The chain is built from TRBV6-5 and TRBJ2-7, with TRBD1 identical over 7 bases. The CDR3 covers 15 residues. The V and J ends lost 6 bases and 10 bases, in that order; junction bases with no gene match: 18. The germline CDR1 and CDR2 sequences are MNHEY and SVGAGI.

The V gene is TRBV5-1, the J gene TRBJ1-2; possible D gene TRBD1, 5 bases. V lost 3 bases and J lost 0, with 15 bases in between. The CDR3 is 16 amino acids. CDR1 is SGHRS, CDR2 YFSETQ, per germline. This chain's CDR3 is CASSSGRGNANYGYTF. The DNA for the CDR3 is TGCGCCAGCAGCTCCGGGCGGGGGAATGCTAACTATGGCTACACCTTC.

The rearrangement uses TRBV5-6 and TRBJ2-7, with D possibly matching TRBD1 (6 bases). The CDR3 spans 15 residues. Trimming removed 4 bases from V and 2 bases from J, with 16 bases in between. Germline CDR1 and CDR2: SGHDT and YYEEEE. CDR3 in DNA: TGTGCCAGCAGCCTGGGACAAGCCTCAACCTACGAGCAGTACTTC. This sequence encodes CASSLGQASTYEQYF. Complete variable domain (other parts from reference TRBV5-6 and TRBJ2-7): DAGVTQSPTHLIKTRGQQVTLRCSPKSGHDTVSWYQQALGQGPQFIFQYYEEEERQRGNFPDRFSGHQFPNYSSELNVNALLLGDSALYLCASSLGQASTYEQYFGPGTRLTVT.

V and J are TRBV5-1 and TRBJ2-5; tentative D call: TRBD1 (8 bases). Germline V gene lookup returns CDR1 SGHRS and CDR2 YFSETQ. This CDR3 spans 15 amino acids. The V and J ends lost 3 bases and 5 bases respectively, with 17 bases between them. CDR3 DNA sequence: TGCGCCAGCAGCTCAGGACAGGGAGGGTTGGAGACCCAGTACTTC. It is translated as CASSSGQGGLETQYF.

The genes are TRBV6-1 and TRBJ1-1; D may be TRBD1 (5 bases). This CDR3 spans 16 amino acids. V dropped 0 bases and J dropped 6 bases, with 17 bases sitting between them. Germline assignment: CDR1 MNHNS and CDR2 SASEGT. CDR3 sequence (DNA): TGTGCCAGCAGTGAAGCGAGGGCAGGGTGGACCGCTGAAGCTTTCTTT. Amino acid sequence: CASSEARAGWTAEAFF.

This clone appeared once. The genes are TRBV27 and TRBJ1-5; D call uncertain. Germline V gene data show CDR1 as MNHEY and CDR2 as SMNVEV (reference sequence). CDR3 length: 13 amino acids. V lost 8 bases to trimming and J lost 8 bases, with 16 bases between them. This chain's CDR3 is CASRRVSVEPQHF. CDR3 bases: TGTGCCAGCCGCCGGGTCTCGGTGGAGCCCCAGCATTTT.

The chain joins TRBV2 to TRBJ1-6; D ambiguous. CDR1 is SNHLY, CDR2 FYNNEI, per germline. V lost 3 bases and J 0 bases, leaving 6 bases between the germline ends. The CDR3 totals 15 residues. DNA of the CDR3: TGTGCCAGCAGTGAGGTAAACTCCTATAATTCACCCCTCCACTTT. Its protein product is CASSEVNSYNSPLHF.

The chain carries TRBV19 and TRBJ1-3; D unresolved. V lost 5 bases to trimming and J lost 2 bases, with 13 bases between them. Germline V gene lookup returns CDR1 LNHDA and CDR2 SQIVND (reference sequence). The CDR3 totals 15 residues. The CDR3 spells CASSVSNPPGNTIYF. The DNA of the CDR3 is TGTGCCAGTAGTGTTTCGAACCCACCTGGAAACACCATATATTTT. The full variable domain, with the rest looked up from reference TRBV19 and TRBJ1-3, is DGGITQSPKYLFRKEGQNVTLSCEQNLNHDAMYWYRQDPGQGLRLIYYSQIVNDFQKGDIAEGYSVSREKKESFPLTVTSAQKNPTAFYLCASSVSNPPGNTIYFGEGSWLTVV.

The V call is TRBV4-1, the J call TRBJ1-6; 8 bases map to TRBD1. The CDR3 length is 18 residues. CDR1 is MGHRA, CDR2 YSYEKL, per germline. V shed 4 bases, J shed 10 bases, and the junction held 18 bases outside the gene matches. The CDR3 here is CASSPQAFDRGGSSPLHF. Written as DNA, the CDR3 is TGCGCCAGCAGCCCGCAAGCCTTCGACAGGGGAGGCAGCTCACCCCTCCACTTT.

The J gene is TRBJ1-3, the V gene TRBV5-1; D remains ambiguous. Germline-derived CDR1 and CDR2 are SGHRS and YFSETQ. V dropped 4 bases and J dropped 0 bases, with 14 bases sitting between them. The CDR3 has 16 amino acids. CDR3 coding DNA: TGCGCCAGCAGCGGTGGCAGCAGCTTCTCTGGAAACACCATATATTTT. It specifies CASSGGSSFSGNTIYF. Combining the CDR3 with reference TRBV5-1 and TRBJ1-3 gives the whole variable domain KAGVTQTPRYLIKTRGQQVTLSCSPISGHRSVSWYQQTPGQGLQFLFEYFSETQRNKGNFPGRFSGRQFSNSRSEMNVSTLELGDSALYLCASSGGSSFSGNTIYFGEGSWLTVV.

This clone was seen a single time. CDR3 DNA: TGTGCCAGTAGTACCCAGGGGGCCGGTGAAAAACTGTTTTTT. Translated: CASSTQGAGEKLFF. The chain uses TRBV19 and TRBJ1-4; 8 bases map to TRBD1. Trimming cost V 4 bases and J 7 bases; bases outside gene matches: 5. The CDR3 totals 14 residues. The germline gives CDR1 LNHDA, CDR2 SQIVND (reference sequence).

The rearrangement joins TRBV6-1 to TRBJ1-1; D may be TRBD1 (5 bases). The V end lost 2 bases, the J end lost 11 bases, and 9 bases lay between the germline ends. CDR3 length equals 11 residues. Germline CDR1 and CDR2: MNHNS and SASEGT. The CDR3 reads CASSEPGSAFF. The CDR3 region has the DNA TGTGCCAGCAGTGAACCAGGGTCGGCTTTCTTT.

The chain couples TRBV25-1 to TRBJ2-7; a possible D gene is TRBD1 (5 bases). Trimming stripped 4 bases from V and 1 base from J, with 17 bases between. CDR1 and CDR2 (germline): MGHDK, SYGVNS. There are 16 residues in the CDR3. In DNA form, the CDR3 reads TGTGCCAGCAGTGTTTGGACAACCGCGTCTTCCTACGAGCAGTACTTC. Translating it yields CASSVWTTASSYEQYF.

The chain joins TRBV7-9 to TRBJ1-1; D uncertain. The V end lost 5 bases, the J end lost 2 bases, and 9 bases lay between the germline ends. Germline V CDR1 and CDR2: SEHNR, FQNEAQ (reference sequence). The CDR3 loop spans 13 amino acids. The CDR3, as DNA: TGTGCCAGCAGCGCGGGCTCCAACACTGAAGCTTTCTTT. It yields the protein CASSAGSNTEAFF.

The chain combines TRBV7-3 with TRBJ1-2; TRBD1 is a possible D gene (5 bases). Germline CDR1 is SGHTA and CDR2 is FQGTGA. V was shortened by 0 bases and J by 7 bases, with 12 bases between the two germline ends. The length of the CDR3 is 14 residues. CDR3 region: CASSLTGRGLGYTF. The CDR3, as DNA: TGTGCCAGCAGCTTAACAGGAAGGGGACTTGGCTACACCTTC.

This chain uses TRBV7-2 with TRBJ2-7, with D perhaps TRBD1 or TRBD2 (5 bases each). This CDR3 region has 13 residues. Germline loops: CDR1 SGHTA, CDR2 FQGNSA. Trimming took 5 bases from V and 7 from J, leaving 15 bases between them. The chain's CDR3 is CASSENTGLEQYF. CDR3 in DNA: TGTGCCAGCAGCGAGAATACGGGGCTGGAGCAGTACTTC.

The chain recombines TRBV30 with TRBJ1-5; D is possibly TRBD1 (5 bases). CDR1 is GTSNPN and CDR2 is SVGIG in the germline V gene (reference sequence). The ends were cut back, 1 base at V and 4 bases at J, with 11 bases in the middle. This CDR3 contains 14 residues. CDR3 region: CAWSGTGRNQPQHF. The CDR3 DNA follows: TGTGCCTGGAGTGGAACAGGTAGGAATCAGCCCCAGCATTTT.

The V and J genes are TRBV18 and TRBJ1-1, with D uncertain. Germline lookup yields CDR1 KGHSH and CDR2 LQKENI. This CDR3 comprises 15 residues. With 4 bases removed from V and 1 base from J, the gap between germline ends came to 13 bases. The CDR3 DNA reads TGTGCCAGCTCACTACCGACTGGAGAGAACACTGAAGCTTTCTTT. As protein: CASSLPTGENTEAFF.

For the CDR3, the DNA is TGTGCCAGCAGCTTAGGCCGGGGAGAATTTAACGAGCAGTACTTC. This sequence encodes CASSLGRGEFNEQYF. V is TRBV11-2 and J is TRBJ2-7; the D gene is possibly TRBD2 (5 bases). CDR1 and CDR2 from the germline V gene are SGHAT and FQNNGV. The CDR3 is made up of 15 amino acids. V lost 1 base and J lost 5, with 15 bases in between.

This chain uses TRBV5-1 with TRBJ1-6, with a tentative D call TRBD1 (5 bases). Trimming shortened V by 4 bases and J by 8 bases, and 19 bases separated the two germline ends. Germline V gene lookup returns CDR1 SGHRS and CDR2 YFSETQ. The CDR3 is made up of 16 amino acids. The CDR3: CASSGAGSSAYSPLHF. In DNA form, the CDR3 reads TGCGCCAGCAGCGGGGCCGGGTCCTCGGCGTATTCACCCCTCCACTTT. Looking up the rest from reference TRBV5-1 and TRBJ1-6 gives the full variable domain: KAGVTQTPRYLIKTRGQQVTLSCSPISGHRSVSWYQQTPGQGLQFLFEYFSETQRNKGNFPGRFSGRQFSNSRSEMNVSTLELGDSALYLCASSGAGSSAYSPLHFGNGTRLTVT.

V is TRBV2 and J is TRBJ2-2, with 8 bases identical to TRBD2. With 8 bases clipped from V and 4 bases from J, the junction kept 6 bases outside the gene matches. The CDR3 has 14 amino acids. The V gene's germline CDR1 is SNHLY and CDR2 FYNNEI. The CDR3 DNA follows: TGTGCCAGCTTGGCGGGGGGCATCACCGGGGAGCTGTTTTTT. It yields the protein CASLAGGITGELFF.

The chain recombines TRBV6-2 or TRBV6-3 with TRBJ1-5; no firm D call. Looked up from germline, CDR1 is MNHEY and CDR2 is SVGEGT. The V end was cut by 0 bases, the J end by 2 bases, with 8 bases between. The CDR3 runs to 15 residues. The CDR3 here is CASSYSHGGNQPQHF. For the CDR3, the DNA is TGTGCCAGCAGTTACTCGCACGGGGGCAATCAGCCCCAGCATTTT.

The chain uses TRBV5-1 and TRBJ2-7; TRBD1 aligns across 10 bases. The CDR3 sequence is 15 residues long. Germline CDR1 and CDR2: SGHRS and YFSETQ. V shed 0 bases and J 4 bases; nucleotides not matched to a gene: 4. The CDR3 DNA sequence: TGCGCCAGCAGCTTGGATCTGGGACAGGGGTACGAGCAGTACTTC. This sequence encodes CASSLDLGQGYEQYF.

Written as DNA, the CDR3 is TGTGCCATCAGCGGGACAGGGGGCACAGATACGCAGTATTTT. Amino acids: CAISGTGGTDTQYF. The chain links TRBV10-3 to TRBJ2-3; 10 bases align to TRBD1. The V segment lost 6 bases and the J segment 1 base; nucleotides outside the gene matches: 1. The CDR3 has 14 amino acids. Germline V gene lookup returns CDR1 ENHRY and CDR2 SYGVKD.

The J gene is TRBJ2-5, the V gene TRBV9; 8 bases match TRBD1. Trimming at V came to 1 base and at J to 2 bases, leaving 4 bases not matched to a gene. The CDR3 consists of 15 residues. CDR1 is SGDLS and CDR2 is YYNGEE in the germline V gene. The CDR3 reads CASSVSGTGQETQYF. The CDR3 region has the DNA TGTGCCAGCAGCGTATCCGGGACAGGACAAGAGACCCAGTACTTC. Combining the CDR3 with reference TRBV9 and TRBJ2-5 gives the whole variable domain DSGVTQTPKHLITATGQRVTLRCSPRSGDLSVYWYQQSLDQGLQFLIQYYNGEERAKGNILERFSAQQFPDLHSELNLSSLELGDSALYFCASSVSGTGQETQYFGPGTRLLVL.

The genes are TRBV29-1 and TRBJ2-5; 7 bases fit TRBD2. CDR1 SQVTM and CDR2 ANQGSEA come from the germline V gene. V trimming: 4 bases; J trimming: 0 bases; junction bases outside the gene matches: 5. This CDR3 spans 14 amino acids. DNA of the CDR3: TGCAGCGTTGGCATCGGGACTAACCAAGAGACCCAGTACTTC. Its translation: CSVGIGTNQETQYF.